This T cell receptor (beta chain) stems from a study of cytomegalovirus exposure and HLA in healthy donors. Each of the donors was a healthy bone marrow donor. The primer mix had 60 Vbeta and 13 Jbeta primers. Method: immunoSEQ multiplex PCR; TCRdb's copy keeps in-frame clones and lacks some. The profile shows 160,000 or so clones, approximately 80% of them singletons. To note about this clone: What it recognizes is unknown.

The CDR3 totals 15 residues. Between the trimmed V and J ends, which lost 1 base and 5 bases, there was a span of 10 bases. Germline values: CDR1 SGHRS, CDR2 YFSETQ. Study results and limitations: A later analysis by the authors found several of the most significant clusters apparently linked to common viral pathogens.

The genes are TRBV5-1 and TRBJ1-6; no clear D gene. The sequenced material came from PBMCs. The receptor was derived from a woman under 30 in good health and CMV-seronegative. CDR3 in amino acids: CASSLRSVHNSPLHF. The CDR3 DNA follows: TGCGCCAGCAGCTTGCGGTCCGTCCATAATTCACCCCTCCACTTT. Full variable domain (remainder filled in from reference TRBV5-1 and TRBJ1-6): KAGVTQTPRYLIKTRGQQVTLSCSPISGHRSVSWYQQTPGQGLQFLFEYFSETQRNKGNFPGRFSGRQFSNSRSEMNVSTLELGDSALYLCASSLRSVHNSPLHFGNGTRLTVT.